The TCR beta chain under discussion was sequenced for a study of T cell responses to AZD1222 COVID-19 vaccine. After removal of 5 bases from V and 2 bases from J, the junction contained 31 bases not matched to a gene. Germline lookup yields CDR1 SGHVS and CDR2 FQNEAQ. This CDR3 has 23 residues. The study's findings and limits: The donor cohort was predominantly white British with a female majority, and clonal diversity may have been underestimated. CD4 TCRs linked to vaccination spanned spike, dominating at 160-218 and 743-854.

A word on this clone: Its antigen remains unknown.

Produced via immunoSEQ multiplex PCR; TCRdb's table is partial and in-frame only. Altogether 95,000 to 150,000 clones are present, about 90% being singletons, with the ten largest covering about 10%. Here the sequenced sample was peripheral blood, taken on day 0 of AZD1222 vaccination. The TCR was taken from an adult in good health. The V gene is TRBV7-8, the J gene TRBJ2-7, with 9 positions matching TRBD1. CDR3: CASSHTAIYRDRVRPSSTYEQYF. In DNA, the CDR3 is TGTGCCAGCAGCCACACCGCGATCTACCGGGACAGGGTTCGACCCTCATCTACCTACGAGCAGTACTTC.